The next 2 T cell receptor beta chains were all read from a single sample in a study of molecular identifiers for immune sequencing clone quantification. TCRdb used MiXCR to reprocess the PCR reads, holding one entry per CDR3 protein. Seen here are around 470,000 distinct CDR3 sequences, 20% to 25% observed once, and the top ten hold about 0.78%. Sequenced sample: naive CD8+ T cells from blood, with Jurkat cell RNA spiked in. Specified subset: FACS-sorted CD8+CD4-CCR7+CD45RA+ naive T cells. The receptors were gathered from a human donor in good health. Some libraries in this study had Jurkat cell RNA spiked in.

Ten or more counts support this clonotype. The rearrangement links TRBV6-5 to TRBJ1-2; TRBD1 agrees at 7 bases. With V trimmed by 8 bases and J by 7 bases, 16 bases remained unmatched. Per germline, CDR1 MNHEY and CDR2 SVGAGI. The CDR3 sequence is 15 residues long. CDR3 nucleotides: TGTGCCAGCCCAACTCGGACAGGTTGTCGTAGTGGCTACACCTTC. Translation gives CASPTRTGCRSGYTF.

Of note for this clonotype: A clone one base away is much larger, so this may be a read error. V usage is TRBV7-9 and J usage is TRBJ2-3, with TRBD2 matching 9 bases. Per germline, CDR1 SEHNR and CDR2 FQNEAQ (reference sequence). The CDR3 is 17 amino acids. Trimming at V came to 3 bases and at J to 4 bases, leaving 11 bases not matched to a gene. Here the CDR3 DNA reads TGTGCCAGCAGCTTCGTTGGAGCGGGGGGCAACGCAGATACGCAGTATTTT. It codes for CASSFVGAGGNADTQYF.